Listed below are T cell receptor beta chains from one sample, sequenced in a study of T cells in Graves' hyperthyroidism and ophthalmopathy. TCRdb ran MiXCR on the multiplex PCR reads and lists one entry per CDR3 protein. The repertoire holds about 380,000 distinct CDR3 sequences, with about a fifth as singletons. Sequenced: blood. These receptors came from a man aged 18-30 years with Graves' ophthalmopathy. CDR3s include the opening cysteine and the closing phenylalanine or tryptophan. The D gene is left open where the match is weak. A clone size is listed for some rows: how often the clone was seen (once, few, many), or a class if it is expanded.

few	TRBJ2-7	TRBV20-1	NA	TGCAGTGCTAGAGATCGCCCAGTCGAGCAGTACTTC	CSARDRPVEQYF
NA	TRBJ2-7	TRBV15	TRBD2	TGTGCCACCAGCAGAGAGGGTAGCGGGGGGGCCTACGAGCAGTACTTC	CATSREGSGGAYEQYF
NA	TRBJ2-4	TRBV12-3/TRBV12-4	NA	TGTGCCAGCACCGGGGCTCGGGGCATTCAGTACTTC	CASTGARGIQYF
few	TRBJ1-2	TRBV9	TRBD1	TGTGCCAGCAGCACCGGACAGGATGGCTACACCTTC	CASSTGQDGYTF
many	TRBJ2-3	TRBV18	TRBD2	TGTGCCAGCTCCACCAGCGGGGGGATGCATACGCAGTATTTT	CASSTSGGMHTQYF
many	TRBJ2-5	TRBV11-2	NA	TGTGCCAGCAGCTTAGTTGCAGGCAGGCCTGCACTTGAGACCCAGTACTTC	CASSLVAGRPALETQYF
few	TRBJ1-1	TRBV2	TRBD1	TGTGCCAGCTCACCCACCGGGACAGGGGGGTCCATGAACACTGAAGCTTTCTTT	CASSPTGTGGSMNTEAFF
many	TRBJ1-5	TRBV5-1	NA	TGCGCCAGCAGCTTGGGAGATTATAGCAATCAGCCCCAGCATTTT	CASSLGDYSNQPQHF
NA	TRBJ1-2	TRBV15	NA	TGTGCCACCAGCAGAGAAATGTTTCGGGACACCTTCTATGGCTACACCTTC	CATSREMFRDTFYGYTF
few	TRBJ1-6	TRBV5-1	NA	TGCGCCAGCAGCTTGGGTGGGGGGGCCCCTAATTCACCCCTCCACTTT	CASSLGGGAPNSPLHF
many	TRBJ2-1	TRBV5-1	TRBD1	TGCGCCAGCAGCTCGACCCGGACAGGGGCCCCCAATGAGCAGTTCTTC	CASSSTRTGAPNEQFF
NA	TRBJ1-2	TRBV19	NA	TGTGCCAGTAGTATCCTGGAGGACGGATACTATGGCTACACCTTC	CASSILEDGYYGYTF
few	TRBJ2-3	TRBV5-1	TRBD2	TGCGCCAGCAGCCAAACTAGCGGGGGGGGCACAGATACGCAGTATTTT	CASSQTSGGGTDTQYF
few	TRBJ2-4	TRBV6-1	TRBD2	TGTGCCAGCAGTGAAGGGCCTAGCGGGGGCCTAGCCAAAAACATTCAGTACTTC	CASSEGPSGGLAKNIQYF
few	TRBJ2-1	TRBV28	NA	TGTGCCAGCAGTTTAGGGGCAGATTTATACAATGAGCAGTTCTTC	CASSLGADLYNEQFF
many	TRBJ2-7	TRBV12-3/TRBV12-4	NA	TGTGCCAGCAGTTTATTACTGGAAGGGGGGCACTCCTACGAGCAGTACTTC	CASSLLLEGGHSYEQYF
many	TRBJ1-6	TRBV9	NA	TGTGCCAGCAGCGTGAGACAGAACGATAATTCACCCCTCCACTTT	CASSVRQNDNSPLHF
many	TRBJ2-5	TRBV6-1	TRBD1	TGTGCCAGCAGTTATTCACTCGTCACCGGGACAGGGGGAGAGACCCAGTACTTC	CASSYSLVTGTGGETQYF
many	TRBJ2-3	TRBV7-2	NA	TGTGCCAGCAGCCCGTCCATGGTAACGCAGTATTTT	CASSPSMVTQYF
many	TRBJ2-5	TRBV3-1	TRBD1	TGTGCCAGCAGCCGGGGACAGTTGCAAGAGACCCAGTACTTC	CASSRGQLQETQYF
NA	TRBJ2-1	TRBV15	NA	TGTGCCACCAGCAGAGATCGGTCGGGAAATGAGCAGTTCTTC	CATSRDRSGNEQFF
many	TRBJ2-7	TRBV2	TRBD1	TGTGCCAGCAGTGACCCCGCCGGGGACAGAAAGTCCTACGAGCAGTACTTC	CASSDPAGDRKSYEQYF
NA	TRBJ1-5	TRBV20-1	NA	TGCAGTGCTCTTTGGGGCAATCAGCCCCAGCATTTT	CSALWGNQPQHF
many	TRBJ1-1	TRBV20-1	TRBD1	TGCGGGGAGACAGGGGTCGCCACTGAAGCTTTCTTT	CGETGVATEAFF
once	TRBJ1-6	TRBV18	NA	TGTGCCAGCTCACCGGACCTGGGGAATTCACCCCTCCACTTT	CASSPDLGNSPLHF
few	TRBJ1-6	TRBV20-1	NA	TGCAGTGGTCTCGGGGGGGGTTCGGATTCACCCCTCCACTTT	CSGLGGGSDSPLHF
many	TRBJ2-2	TRBV10-3	TRBD1	TGTGCCATCAGCCCACGTCAGGGGGTGTCCACCGGGGAGCTGTTTTTT	CAISPRQGVSTGELFF
few	TRBJ2-7	TRBV9	NA	TGTGCCAGCAGCGCGGGACTTTCCATGTATACCTACGAGCAGTACTTC	CASSAGLSMYTYEQYF
NA	TRBJ2-5	TRBV20-1	TRBD2	TGCAGTGCTAGCGGAATTCGGACTAGCGGGGTACAAGAGACCCAGTACTTC	CSASGIRTSGVQETQYF
NA	TRBJ2-3	TRBV14	NA	TGTGCCAGCAGTGTGAGGGGAGTGGGCACAGATACGCAGTATTTT	CASSVRGVGTDTQYF
many	TRBJ1-3	TRBV11-2	TRBD1	TGTGCCAGCAGCTTAGGGAGGGGGCGCGGTGGAAACACCATATATTTT	CASSLGRGRGGNTIYF
few	TRBJ2-1	TRBV20-1	TRBD2	TGCAGTGCTCGTCGGACTAGCGGGGGGGCCGAGTTCTTC	CSARRTSGGAEFF
NA	TRBJ1-2	TRBV5-1	NA	TGCGCCGGCAGCTTGGGGGACGGCTACACCTTC	CAGSLGDGYTF
few	TRBJ2-2	TRBV19	NA	TGTGCCAGTAGTATTGGGCTGAACACCGGGGAGCTGTTTTTT	CASSIGLNTGELFF
NA	TRBJ1-2	TRBV12-3/TRBV12-4	NA	TGTGCCAGCAGTTTAGCACAGGCAAACTATGGCTACACCTTC	CASSLAQANYGYTF
NA	TRBJ1-1	TRBV9	NA	TGTGCCAGCAGCGTAGGTGACAGAGGACAAGCTTTCTTT	CASSVGDRGQAFF
many	TRBJ1-6	TRBV2	NA	TGTGCCACCAGCCGGACTGTTTCCCCAGATTCACCCCTCCACTTT	CATSRTVSPDSPLHF
NA	TRBJ1-3	TRBV6-2/TRBV6-3	TRBD1	TGTGCCATCAGCCTCCTCGGGACAGGATCTGGAAACACCATATATTTT	CAISLLGTGSGNTIYF
NA	TRBJ1-3	TRBV5-4	TRBD1	TGTGCCAGCAGCTGGGGGACAGGGCTTTCTACTGGAAACACCATATATTTT	CASSWGTGLSTGNTIYF
NA	TRBJ1-2	TRBV2	NA	TGTGCCAGCAGTGAAGCGTGGGGGGCGAACTATGGCTACACCTTC	CASSEAWGANYGYTF
many	TRBJ2-1	TRBV29-1	TRBD2	TGCAGCGTTGGAGTGCTAGCGGGGGGTGTGAATGAGCAGTTCTTC	CSVGVLAGGVNEQFF
NA	TRBJ1-5	TRBV6-2/TRBV6-3	NA	TGTGCCAGCAGCCCGACGCTGAGCAATCAGCCCCAGCATTTT	CASSPTLSNQPQHF
few	TRBJ1-2	TRBV25-1	NA	TGTGCCAGCACTGGGGTAGGGAGGTCTGGCTACACCTTC	CASTGVGRSGYTF
many	TRBJ1-1	TRBV20-1	TRBD1	TGCAGTGCTCCCACTTGGACAGGGGTGAACACTGAAGCTTTCTTT	CSAPTWTGVNTEAFF
many	TRBJ1-2	TRBV12-3/TRBV12-4	NA	TGTGCCAGCAGTGTTCGCAGGGGTTTCTATGGCTACACCTTC	CASSVRRGFYGYTF
many	TRBJ1-1	TRBV5-1	NA	TGCGCCAGCAGCTGGGTGACAGGGAACACTGAAGCTTTCTTT	CASSWVTGNTEAFF
few	TRBJ1-1	TRBV4-1	TRBD1	TGCGCCAGCAGCACGAAGCAGGGGGTCACTGAAGCTTTCTTT	CASSTKQGVTEAFF